This T cell receptor (beta chain) came from a study of blood T cell repertoires in COVID-19. The wider study: The United States, Italy and Spain supplied acute and convalescent COVID-19 samples. PBMCs, B-cell-depleted T cells, or T cells provided the cDNA or gDNA that made up the material.

This clone has only one observation. As originally analysed: Amplification of reference gene primers was used by the study to estimate nucleated cell counts. The table came from immunoSEQ multiplex PCR; TCRdb's copy has only in-frame clones and leaves some out. The V and J calls and clone size are taken from that table; D and trimming were inferred from the DNA. The top ten clones hold around 8% of a sample with approximately 150,000 clones, over 80% of them seen once. Germline loops: CDR1 LNHDA, CDR2 SQIVND (reference sequence). This CDR3 spans 14 amino acids. Trimming cost V 7 bases and J 2 bases, with 9 bases left between them.

The receptor comes from an older woman with acute or convalescent COVID-19. The J gene is TRBJ2-6, the V gene TRBV19; tentative D call: TRBD1 (5 bases). Sequencing used peripheral blood. Written as DNA, the CDR3 is TGTGCCAGTAACCTCAGGGCTGGGGCCAACGTCCTGACTTTC. Residues: CASNLRAGANVLTF. The full variable domain, completed using reference TRBV19 and TRBJ2-6, is DGGITQSPKYLFRKEGQNVTLSCEQNLNHDAMYWYRQDPGQGLRLIYYSQIVNDFQKGDIAEGYSVSREKKESFPLTVTSAQKNPTAFYLCASNLRAGANVLTFGAGSRLTVL.